This T cell receptor (beta chain) appears in the sequencing data of a study of T cell responses to AZD1222 COVID-19 vaccine. Germline loops: CDR1 MGHDK, CDR2 SYGVNS. V dropped 10 bases and J dropped 5 bases, with 15 bases sitting between them. The CDR3 spans 12 residues. This clone was counted only a few times. Generated by immunoSEQ multiplex PCR, the TCRdb table keeps only in-frame clones and is missing some. Altogether 170,000 or so clones are present, around nine tenths being singletons, with the ten largest covering around 10%. The sequencing here drew on peripheral blood, taken 28 days after the second AZD1222 dose. V is TRBV25-1 and J is TRBJ2-7, with D tentatively TRBD1 (5 bases). This sequence originates from an adult who received the AZD1222 COVID-19 vaccine. The CDR3 spells CATEGAKDEQYF. CDR3 bases: TGTGCCACCGAAGGGGCAAAAGACGAGCAGTACTTC.